These 11 T cell receptor beta chains came from one sample sequenced in a study of identical twins. TCRdb processed the 5' RACE reads anew with MiXCR; each CDR3 protein has one entry. Of 1.5 million to 2 million distinct CDR3 sequences detected, roughly a third appear once; the ten largest clones hold about 0.27%. Material: cord blood. The receptors stem from a newborn girl in good health.

Points on this clonotype: Germline and junction disagree at one end, which may indicate a read error. The rearrangement links TRBV5-1 to TRBJ2-4; D is unclear. The CDR3 sequence is 14 residues long. From germline, CDR1 is SGHRS and CDR2 YFSETQ. The CDR3 here is CAGSLEGAKNIQYF. The CDR3 bases are TGCGCCGGCAGCTTGGAAGGGGCCAAAAACATTCAGTACTTC.

In this sample, this clonotype turned up a few times. V is TRBV7-2 and J is TRBJ2-3, with TRBD2 matching over 9 bases. The length of the CDR3 is 15 residues. Germline V gene lookup returns CDR1 SGHTA and CDR2 FQGNSA. With 3 bases clipped from V and 5 bases from J, the junction kept 6 bases outside the gene matches. For the CDR3, the DNA is TGTGCCAGCAGCTTTCAAATAGCGGGAGAAGATACGCAGTATTTT. It specifies CASSFQIAGEDTQYF.

The gene calls are TRBV7-2 and TRBJ1-3; TRBD1 is a possible D gene (5 bases). Trimming cost V 2 bases and J 3 bases, with 8 bases left between them. The CDR3 is 14 amino acids. Per the germline V gene, CDR1 is SGHTA and CDR2 is FQGNSA. CDR3 region: CASSLSRVGNTIYF. CDR3 sequence (DNA): TGTGCCAGCAGCTTATCCAGGGTTGGAAACACCATATATTTT.

This chain joins TRBV11-2 and TRBJ1-1, with D possibly TRBD1 on 5 matching bases. CDR1 is SGHAT, CDR2 FQNNGV, per germline. Trimming cost V 1 base and J 6 bases, with 36 bases left between them. The CDR3 consists of 22 residues. The CDR3 DNA reads TGTGCCAGCAGCTTAGGTCACCCGACGGGAGGGGCGGAACCGGGCCCCTGGGCTGAAGCTTTCTTT. Translation: CASSLGHPTGGAEPGPWAEAFF.

V is TRBV6-1 and J is TRBJ1-5, with 8 bases that match TRBD1. The CDR3 has 17 residues. V lost 2 bases to trimming and J lost 3 bases; unmatched junction nucleotides: 9. The germline V gene encodes CDR1 MNHNS and CDR2 SASEGT. The CDR3 coding sequence is TGTGCCAGCAGTGAATACCCAACAGGGGGTTCCAATCAGCCCCAGCATTTT. Translated, it gives CASSEYPTGGSNQPQHF.

The rearrangement links TRBV20-1 to TRBJ1-1, with D hard to call. The germline V gene encodes CDR1 DFQATT and CDR2 SNEGSKA (reference sequence). V was pared by 3 bases and J by 1 base, with 9 bases between. The CDR3 contains 13 residues. The CDR3 loop is CSASRHSNTEAFF. The DNA of the CDR3 is TGCAGTGCTAGCCGACACTCGAACACTGAAGCTTTCTTT.

The chain links TRBV3-1 to TRBJ2-3, with D maybe TRBD2 (6 bases). Trimming took off 2 bases at V and 0 bases at J, with 15 bases between the two ends. This CDR3 has 17 residues. Germline values: CDR1 LGHDT, CDR2 YNNKEL (reference sequence). CDR3 in DNA: TGTGCCAGCAGCCAATACCTCCAACTAGCTAGCACAGATACGCAGTATTTT. Protein product: CASSQYLQLASTDTQYF.

The chain joins TRBV28 to TRBJ1-5; TRBD1 might be the D (6 bases). V shed 4 bases and J shed 3 bases, with 16 bases lying between them. This CDR3 is 16 amino acids long. The germline CDR1 and CDR2 sequences are MDHEN and SYDVKM. Here the CDR3 reads CASSSPGADYNQPQHF. Written as DNA, the CDR3 is TGTGCCAGCAGTTCGCCGGGGGCGGATTACAATCAGCCCCAGCATTTT.

The genes are TRBV25-1 and TRBJ2-6, with 11 bases that match TRBD2. J gave up 0 bases and V 5 bases, and 12 bases lay outside the gene matches. The CDR3 is 20 residues long. The germline gives CDR1 MGHDK, CDR2 SYGVNS. For the CDR3, the DNA is TGTGCCAGCAGTCCGACTAGCGGGACTTCACTGAGCTCTGGGGCCAACGTCCTGACTTTC. This translates into CASSPTSGTSLSSGANVLTF.

This chain joins TRBV20-1 and TRBJ2-7; TRBD2 matches at 8 bases. Germline CDR1 reads DFQATT; CDR2 reads SNEGSKA (reference sequence). CDR3 length equals 14 residues. V shed 1 base and J 3 bases; nucleotides not matched to a gene: 5. CDR3 loop: CSARASGSRYEQYF. The CDR3 coding sequence is TGCAGTGCTAGAGCAAGCGGGAGCCGCTACGAGCAGTACTTC.

This clonotype occurred a few times. Written as DNA, the CDR3 is TGCGCCAGCAGCCAAGAGTTACAGTTATATGGCTACACCTTC. This encodes CASSQELQLYGYTF. The chain joins TRBV4-1 to TRBJ1-2; D is ambiguous. V lost 0 bases and J 5 bases, leaving 10 bases between the germline ends. The CDR3 covers 14 residues. The germline V gene has CDR1 MGHRA and CDR2 YSYEKL.